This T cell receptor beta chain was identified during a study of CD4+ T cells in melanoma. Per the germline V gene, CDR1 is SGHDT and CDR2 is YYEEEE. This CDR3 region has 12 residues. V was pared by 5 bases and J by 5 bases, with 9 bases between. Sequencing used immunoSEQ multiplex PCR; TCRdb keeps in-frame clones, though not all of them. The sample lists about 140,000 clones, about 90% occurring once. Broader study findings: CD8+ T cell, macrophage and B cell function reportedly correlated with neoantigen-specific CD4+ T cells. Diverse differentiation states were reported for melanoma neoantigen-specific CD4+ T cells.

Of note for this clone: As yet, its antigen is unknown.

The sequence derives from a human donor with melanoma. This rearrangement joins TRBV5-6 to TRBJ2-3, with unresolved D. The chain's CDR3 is CASSRYGDTQYF. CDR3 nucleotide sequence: TGTGCCAGCAGTAGGTACGGAGATACGCAGTATTTT.